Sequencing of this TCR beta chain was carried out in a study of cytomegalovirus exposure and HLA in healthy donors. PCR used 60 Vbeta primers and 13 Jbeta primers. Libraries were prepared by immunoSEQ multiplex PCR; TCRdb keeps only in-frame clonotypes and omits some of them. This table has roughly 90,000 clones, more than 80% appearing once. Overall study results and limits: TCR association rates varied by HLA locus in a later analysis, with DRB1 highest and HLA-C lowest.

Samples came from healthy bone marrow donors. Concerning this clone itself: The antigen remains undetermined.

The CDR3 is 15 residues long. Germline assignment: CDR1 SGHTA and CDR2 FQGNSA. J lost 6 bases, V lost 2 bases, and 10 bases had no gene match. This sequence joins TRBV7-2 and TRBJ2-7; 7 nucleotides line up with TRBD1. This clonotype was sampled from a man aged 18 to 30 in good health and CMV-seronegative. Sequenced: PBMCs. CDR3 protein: CASSLSKGAVGEQYF. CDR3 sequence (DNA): TGTGCCAGCAGCTTAAGCAAGGGGGCAGTGGGCGAGCAGTACTTC.